The source of this T cell receptor (beta chain) is a study of vaccination and CD4 T cells after COVID-19. The treatment was: approximately nine-day PBMC culture with coronavirus spike peptide pools or control peptides (ViraFEST assay). ViraFEST enlarged antigen-specific T cell populations with peptide pools and afterwards sequenced TCRs. Sequencing of cultured CD4+ T cell DNA used the Oncomine TCR Beta short-read assay. TCRdb independently ran MiXCR on the PCR reads; one entry per CDR3 protein. The data hold under 4,500 distinct CDR3 sequences, with roughly 32% observed a single time. Per germline, CDR1 SEHNR and CDR2 FQNEAQ (reference sequence). This CDR3 has 16 amino acids. Trimming shortened V by 6 bases and J by 7 bases, and 19 bases separated the two germline ends. This clonotype was observed a few times. Antigen unknown.

The TCR sequence derives from a human donor who had recovered from COVID-19. The sequencing sample was made of CD4+ T cells from blood, cultured in vitro. The chain recombines TRBV7-9 with TRBJ1-6, with D unresolved. CDR3 in amino acids: CASRRPGPIVNSPLHF. The DNA of the CDR3 is TGTGCCAGCAGGCGGCCGGGCCCCATCGTAAATTCACCCCTCCACTTT.